This entry describes one T cell receptor (beta chain). Its cognate antigen is unknown. This CDR3 comprises 20 residues. V lost 0 bases to trimming and J lost 4 bases, with 29 bases between them. Germline values: CDR1 SGHRS, CDR2 YFSETQ. One entry per CDR3 protein, called by TCRdb with MiXCR from the 5' RACE reads. The profile shows hundreds of thousands of distinct CDR3 sequences, less than 25% of them singletons. The entry originates in a study of identical twins. The study's findings and limits: Twin pairs' shared out-of-frame alpha sequences were enriched in low generation probability.

The sample was also reused in another study, on T cells expressing NK-cell markers. As reported in that work: Seven of the eight sequenced donors were HCMV-seropositive; one was seronegative. A few donors' CD3+CD56-NKG2C+ cells were dominated by the same clonotypes.

This sequence originates from a woman younger than 30 in good health. Input material: CD4+ T cells sorted from blood. The chain is built from TRBV5-1 and TRBJ2-7; perhaps D is TRBD1 or TRBD2 (7 bases each). This CDR3 reads CASSLAGWPQGPRGGYEQYF. CDR3 in DNA: TGCGCCAGCAGCTTGGCCGGTTGGCCCCAAGGACCCAGGGGGGGATACGAGCAGTACTTC. The full variable domain, with the rest looked up from reference TRBV5-1 and TRBJ2-7, is KAGVTQTPRYLIKTRGQQVTLSCSPISGHRSVSWYQQTPGQGLQFLFEYFSETQRNKGNFPGRFSGRQFSNSRSEMNVSTLELGDSALYLCASSLAGWPQGPRGGYEQYFGPGTRLTVT.